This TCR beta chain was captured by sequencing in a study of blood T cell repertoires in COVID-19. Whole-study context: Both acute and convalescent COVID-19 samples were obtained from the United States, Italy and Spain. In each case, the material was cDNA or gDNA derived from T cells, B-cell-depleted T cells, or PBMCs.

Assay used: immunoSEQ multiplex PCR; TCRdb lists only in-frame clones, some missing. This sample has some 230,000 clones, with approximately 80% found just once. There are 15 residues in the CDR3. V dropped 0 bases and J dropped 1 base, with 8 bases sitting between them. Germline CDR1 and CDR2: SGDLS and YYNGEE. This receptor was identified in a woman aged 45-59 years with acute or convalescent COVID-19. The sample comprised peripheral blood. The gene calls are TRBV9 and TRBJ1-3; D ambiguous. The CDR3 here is CASSVGGNSGNTIYF. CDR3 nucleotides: TGTGCCAGCAGCGTAGGAGGGAATTCTGGAAACACCATATATTTT.